A single sample is the source of the 32 T cell receptor beta chains below, sequenced in a study of T cells after yellow fever vaccination. MiXCR, run by TCRdb on the 5' RACE reads, gives a single entry per CDR3 protein. The sample lists about 240,000 distinct CDR3 sequences; 6.9% were seen once. This sample comprised CD4+ T cells sorted from PBMCs, obtained 15 days after the yellow fever booster vaccination. The receptor set was obtained from a man aged 25 to 45 who received the YFV17D yellow fever vaccine.

This clonotype was counted at least ten times. This chain uses TRBV5-1 with TRBJ2-3, with TRBD2 as a possible D gene (6 bases). Germline CDR1 is SGHRS and CDR2 is YFSETQ. V lost 4 bases to trimming and J lost 5 bases, with 14 bases between them. The CDR3 covers 14 residues. The CDR3, as DNA: TGCGCCAGCAGCCAGACTAGTTTAGAAGATACGCAGTATTTT. It is translated as CASSQTSLEDTQYF.

In regard to this clonotype: A much larger clone lies a single base off, so this may be a read error. CDR3 sequence (DNA): TGTGCCATCAACCTGGACGATGAGCAGTTCTTC. This gives the protein CAINLDDEQFF. The rearrangement joins TRBV2 to TRBJ2-1; D is undetermined. Trimming left V 10 bases short and J 8 bases short, with 12 bases between. The germline CDR1 and CDR2 sequences are SNHLY and FYNNEI. The CDR3 length is 11 residues.

This clonotype was counted ten times or more. The chain links TRBV7-2 to TRBJ2-2, with 7 bases identical to TRBD2. The junction had 9 bases not matched to a gene; V was cut back by 6 bases and J by 5 bases. CDR3 length equals 15 residues. The germline V gene encodes CDR1 SGHTA and CDR2 FQGNSA. In DNA form, the CDR3 reads TGTGCCAGCAGGCCCCAGCGGGAAGGAACCGGGGAGCTGTTTTTT. It is translated as CASRPQREGTGELFF. The complete variable domain, with remaining parts taken from reference TRBV7-2 and TRBJ2-2, reads GAGVSQSPSNKVTEKGKDVELRCDPISGHTALYWYRQSLGQGLEFLIYFQGNSAPDKSGLPSDRFSAERTGGSVSTLTIQRTQQEDSAVYLCASRPQREGTGELFFGEGSRLTVL.

In the case of this clonotype: One end of the junction fails to match germline, which may point to a read error. The gene calls are TRBV19 and TRBJ1-5, with D perhaps TRBD1 (6 bases). This CDR3 has 16 amino acids. From germline, CDR1 is LNHDA and CDR2 SQIVND (reference sequence). The CDR3 nucleotides read TGTGGCAGTAGAGACCTCACGGAGGGGGGCAATCAGCCCCAGCATTTT. Its translation: CGSRDLTEGGNQPQHF.

This clonotype has ten or more counts. The chain uses TRBV20-1 and TRBJ2-5; 7 bases match TRBD2. This CDR3 spans 14 amino acids. CDR1 and CDR2 (germline): DFQATT, SNEGSKA (reference sequence). After removal of 4 bases from V and 1 base from J, the junction contained 6 bases not matched to a gene. This chain's CDR3 is CSANSPSGQETQYF. In DNA, the CDR3 is TGCAGTGCTAACAGCCCTAGCGGCCAAGAGACCCAGTACTTC.

This clonotype was recorded many times. The rearrangement uses TRBV4-3 and TRBJ2-1, with 8 bases fitting TRBD2. The CDR3 consists of 18 residues. Germline CDR1 LGHNA, CDR2 YSLEER. V was clipped by 0 bases and J by 2 bases; unmatched bases: 9. CDR3 nucleotide sequence: TGCGCCAGCAGCCAAGATTCTGGCGGGAGGTTTACCTACAATGAGCAGTTCTTC. Translated: CASSQDSGGRFTYNEQFF.

This clonotype was recorded a few times. The chain employs TRBV6-1 and TRBJ1-1, with TRBD1 as a possible D gene (5 bases). The germline V gene has CDR1 MNHNS and CDR2 SASEGT. Trimming stripped 6 bases from V and 4 bases from J, with 15 bases between. The CDR3 is 14 amino acids. The CDR3 loop is CASRWGNSATEAFF. The CDR3 DNA reads TGTGCCAGCAGATGGGGGAATTCGGCCACTGAAGCTTTCTTT.

In this sample, this clonotype turned up many times. This chain joins TRBV5-1 and TRBJ2-1; D remains unclear. Germline CDR1 SGHRS, CDR2 YFSETQ. The germline V and J ends were trimmed by 5 bases and 5 bases, with 14 bases remaining between them. The CDR3 length is 14 residues. This chain's CDR3 is CASRFGRPDNEQFF. CDR3 coding DNA: TGCGCCAGCAGGTTTGGGCGTCCGGACAATGAGCAGTTCTTC. Combining the CDR3 with reference TRBV5-1 and TRBJ2-1 gives the whole variable domain KAGVTQTPRYLIKTRGQQVTLSCSPISGHRSVSWYQQTPGQGLQFLFEYFSETQRNKGNFPGRFSGRQFSNSRSEMNVSTLELGDSALYLCASRFGRPDNEQFFGPGTRLTVL.

This chain uses TRBV11-2 with TRBJ2-5, with 7 bases identical to TRBD1. Per the germline V gene, CDR1 is SGHAT and CDR2 is FQNNGV. J was trimmed by 5 bases and V by 0 bases; bases with no gene match: 15. The CDR3 runs to 18 residues. This chain's CDR3 is CASSLDLGTVSQGETQYF. Written as DNA, the CDR3 is TGTGCCAGCAGCTTAGATCTAGGGACAGTCTCCCAAGGGGAGACCCAGTACTTC.

This rearrangement joins TRBV7-2 to TRBJ2-3; D unclear. The CDR3 length is 12 residues. V gave up 6 bases and J gave up 6 bases, with 10 bases separating them. CDR1 is SGHTA and CDR2 is FQGNSA in the germline V gene. The CDR3 is CASRTIADTQYF. CDR3 nucleotides: TGTGCCAGCAGGACAATCGCGGATACGCAGTATTTT.

This clonotype has at least ten counts. The chain is built from TRBV28 and TRBJ1-5; tentative D call: TRBD1 (5 bases). The CDR3 runs 14 residues. Germline loops: CDR1 MDHEN, CDR2 SYDVKM. V lost 2 bases and J 2 bases, leaving 7 bases between the germline ends. CDR3 residues: CASSLAGRNQPQHF. Written as DNA, the CDR3 is TGTGCCAGCAGTTTAGCGGGGCGCAATCAGCCCCAGCATTTT. The full variable domain, its missing parts supplied by reference TRBV28 and TRBJ1-5, is DVKVTQSSRYLVKRTGEKVFLECVQDMDHENMFWYRQDPGLGLRLIYFSYDVKMKEKGDIPEGYSVSREKKERFSLILESASTNQTSMYLCASSLAGRNQPQHFGDGTRLSIL.

A note on this clonotype: A read error may produce the germline difference seen at one junction end. The V and J genes are TRBV9 and TRBJ2-3, with 9 bases that match TRBD2. CDR1 and CDR2 from the germline V gene are SGDLS and YYNGEE. The CDR3 is made up of 16 amino acids. CDR3 protein: CDSSGISGSGTDTQYF. CDR3 DNA sequence: TGTGACAGCAGCGGGATTAGCGGGAGTGGTACAGATACGCAGTATTTT.

This clonotype came up a few times. The chain couples TRBV6-5 to TRBJ2-5, with D possibly TRBD1 on 6 matching bases. Germline CDR1 and CDR2: MNHEY and SVGAGI. The CDR3 length is 13 residues. V lost 5 bases and J 1 base, leaving 8 bases between the germline ends. The DNA of the CDR3 is TGTGCCAGCAGTCCACAGGGCCAAGAGACCCAGTACTTC. Translation: CASSPQGQETQYF.

This chain uses TRBV6-5 with TRBJ1-1; D is ambiguous. Germline CDR1 and CDR2: MNHEY and SVGAGI. There are 14 residues in the CDR3. V was cut by 2 bases and J by 0 bases, with 7 bases left in between. CDR3 protein: CASSYTNLNTEAFF. The CDR3 DNA follows: TGTGCCAGCAGTTACACGAATTTGAACACTGAAGCTTTCTTT.

In this sample, this clonotype turned up a few times. Written as DNA, the CDR3 is TGCGCCAGCAGCCAAGAACTAGCGCCCTCCTACGAGCAGTACTTC. It encodes CASSQELAPSYEQYF. The rearrangement joins TRBV4-3 to TRBJ2-7, with 7 bases that match TRBD2. CDR1 and CDR2 from the germline V gene are LGHNA and YSLEER. This CDR3 has 15 residues. V lost 0 bases and J lost 0; bases outside the gene matches: 2.

This clonotype has at least ten counts. The chain uses TRBV5-1 and TRBJ2-1, with TRBD2 matching 9 bases. V shed 0 bases, J shed 7 bases, and the junction held 8 bases outside the gene matches. CDR1 and CDR2 (germline): SGHRS, YFSETQ. The CDR3 loop spans 16 amino acids. CDR3 sequence: CASSLGGVSGRNEQFF. CDR3 bases: TGCGCCAGCAGCTTGGGGGGTGTTAGCGGGAGAAATGAGCAGTTCTTC.

This clonotype was recorded a few times. Here the CDR3 reads CASSIGRAIEKLFF. DNA for the CDR3: TGTGCCAGCAGCATAGGACGGGCAATTGAAAAACTGTTTTTT. The chain has TRBV3-1 and TRBJ1-4, with no clear D. The CDR3 covers 14 residues. Per the germline V gene, CDR1 is LGHDT and CDR2 is YNNKEL (reference sequence). V lost 5 bases to trimming and J lost 7 bases, with 14 bases between them.

In nucleotides, the CDR3 is TGCACCAGCAGCCAAGATCCCGCCACCACCTCAGGGAGAAGAACAGATACGCAGTATTTT. Its protein is CTSSQDPATTSGRRTDTQYF. The chain combines TRBV1 with TRBJ2-3; TRBD1 is taken as the D call from the table, unchecked against the DNA. TRBV1 is reported as a pseudogene. The CDR3 sequence is 20 residues long.

The sample holds many counts of this clonotype. The gene calls are TRBV29-1 and TRBJ2-1; 12 bases align to TRBD2. Looked up from germline, CDR1 is SQVTM and CDR2 is ANQGSEA. The V gene end was trimmed by 3 bases and the J gene end by 8 bases; junction bases not matched to a gene: 11. The CDR3 has 16 amino acids. CDR3 loop: CSVDGRASGRVDEQFF. CDR3 nucleotides: TGCAGCGTTGACGGTCGGGCTAGCGGGAGGGTGGATGAGCAGTTCTTC.

At least ten counts were recorded for this clonotype. The V and J genes are TRBV20-1 and TRBJ2-7; TRBD1 matches 8 bases. The germline CDR1 and CDR2 sequences are DFQATT and SNEGSKA (reference sequence). V gave up 1 base and J gave up 1 base; unmatched junction bases: 3. There are 14 residues in the CDR3. The CDR3 region is CSARGDRGSYEQYF. The CDR3 DNA sequence: TGCAGTGCTAGAGGCGACAGGGGATCCTACGAGCAGTACTTC.

This clonotype was seen many times. The J gene is TRBJ2-2, the V gene TRBV27; D is perhaps TRBD2 (5 bases). V was trimmed by 5 bases and J by 2 bases, leaving 9 bases between them. The CDR3 spans 14 residues. Germline V gene lookup returns CDR1 MNHEY and CDR2 SMNVEV (reference sequence). The CDR3 reads CASSLGVNTGELFF. CDR3 bases: TGTGCCAGCAGTCTCGGGGTTAACACCGGGGAGCTGTTTTTT.

The chain couples TRBV5-1 to TRBJ2-5; 8 bases map to TRBD1. CDR3 size: 15 residues. With V trimmed by 3 bases and J by 5 bases, 9 bases remained unmatched. Germline CDR1 reads SGHRS; CDR2 reads YFSETQ. CDR3 loop: CASSWIIGQGETQYF. The CDR3 coding sequence is TGCGCCAGCAGCTGGATAATTGGACAGGGTGAGACCCAGTACTTC.

The chain carries TRBV7-6 and TRBJ2-7; 9 bases match TRBD1. The CDR3 runs to 14 residues. J lost 7 bases, V lost 5 bases, and 9 bases had no gene match. Per germline, CDR1 SGHVS and CDR2 FNYEAQ. Here the CDR3 reads CASSPRTGALEQYF. CDR3 bases: TGTGCCAGCAGCCCAAGGACAGGGGCTCTAGAGCAGTACTTC.

The sample holds a few counts of this clonotype. V and J are TRBV5-5 and TRBJ2-1; D gene uncertain. CDR1 is SGHKS and CDR2 is YYEKEE in the germline V gene (reference sequence). Trimming pared 0 bases from V and 5 bases from J, leaving 6 bases between. The CDR3 is made up of 13 amino acids. Here the CDR3 reads CASSLVDHNEQFF. The CDR3 DNA is TGTGCCAGCAGCTTGGTGGACCACAATGAGCAGTTCTTC.

V and J are TRBV4-3 and TRBJ2-7; D could derive from TRBD1 or TRBD2 (5 bases each). CDR1 and CDR2 from the germline V gene are LGHNA and YSLEER. Trimming left V 0 bases short and J 2 bases short, with 14 bases between. The CDR3 totals 16 residues. CDR3 loop: CASSQDHIGTTYEQYF. The CDR3 DNA reads as TGCGCCAGCAGCCAAGATCACATCGGGACCACCTACGAGCAGTACTTC.

As concerns this clonotype: A much larger clone differs from this one at a single base, so this may be a read error. The gene calls are TRBV7-9 and TRBJ2-4; D is ambiguous. The CDR3 runs to 15 residues. Germline values: CDR1 SEHNR, CDR2 FQNEAQ (reference sequence). In DNA, the CDR3 is TGTGCCAGCAGCGAAGAAACAGTTTCCAACAACATTCAGTACTTC. Translation gives CASSEETVSNNIQYF.

The table lists this clonotype with a few counts. The chain employs TRBV7-9 and TRBJ2-3; the D gene is possibly TRBD2 (6 bases). CDR1 and CDR2 from the germline V gene are SEHNR and FQNEAQ (reference sequence). The CDR3 spans 16 residues. The V end was cut by 2 bases, the J end by 3 bases, with 15 bases between. CDR3 amino acids: CASSLSTGRKTDTQYF. The CDR3 DNA sequence: TGTGCCAGCAGCTTAAGCACGGGGAGGAAGACAGATACGCAGTATTTT. Together with reference TRBV7-9 and TRBJ2-3, the CDR3 gives the full variable domain: DTGVSQNPRHKITKRGQNVTFRCDPISEHNRLYWYRQTLGQGPEFLTYFQNEAQLEKSRLLSDRFSAERPKGSFSTLEIQRTEQGDSAMYLCASSLSTGRKTDTQYFGPGTRLTVL.

The V gene is TRBV7-9, the J gene TRBJ2-5; D remains ambiguous. Per germline, CDR1 SEHNR and CDR2 FQNEAQ (reference sequence). Trimming left V 3 bases short and J 2 bases short, with 10 bases between. This CDR3 spans 14 amino acids. The CDR3: CASSFKLGQETQYF. The CDR3 DNA reads TGTGCCAGCAGCTTTAAGTTGGGGCAAGAGACCCAGTACTTC.

As regards this clonotype: This sequence may be a read error, since a much larger clone differs from it by one base. The chain is built from TRBV2 and TRBJ2-2, with D possibly being TRBD1 (5 bases). This CDR3 is built from 13 residues. V was cut by 4 bases and J by 4 bases, with 7 bases left in between. Looked up from germline, CDR1 is SNHLY and CDR2 is FYNNEI. The chain's CDR3 is CASSGQFTGELFF. The CDR3 DNA reads as TGTGCCAGCAGTGGACAGTTCACCGGGGAGCTGTTTTTT.

In nucleotides, the CDR3 is TGTGCCACCAGTGAAACCGGGACTAGCGGGAGAGGTCGAACAGATACGCAGTATTTT. This gives the protein CATSETGTSGRGRTDTQYF. The rearrangement links TRBV24-1 to TRBJ2-3; 14 nucleotides align to TRBD2. CDR1 is KGHDR, CDR2 SFDVKD, per germline. This CDR3 is 19 amino acids long. V was clipped by 4 bases and J by 3 bases; unmatched bases: 11.

This clonotype was recorded a few times. V gene TRBV7-9 combines with J gene TRBJ2-7; tentatively, D is TRBD1 or TRBD2 (5 bases each). CDR1 SEHNR and CDR2 FQNEAQ come from the germline V gene (reference sequence). Deletions cut 3 bases from V and 0 bases from J, with 12 bases between. This CDR3 has 15 amino acids. CDR3 bases: TGTGCCAGCAGCTTTCGAGGGGAAAGCTCCTACGAGCAGTACTTC. Protein: CASSFRGESSYEQYF.

The table lists this clonotype with many counts. The V call is TRBV24-1, the J call TRBJ2-1; D gene unclear. Germline loops: CDR1 KGHDR, CDR2 SFDVKD. The CDR3 is 15 residues long. V lost 3 bases, J lost 1 base, and 9 bases lay in between. The CDR3 reads CATSDPTASYNEQFF. In nucleotides, the CDR3 is TGTGCCACCAGTGATCCTACGGCGTCCTACAATGAGCAGTTCTTC.